The 14 T cell receptor beta chains reported below all come from one sample, sequenced in a study of T cell responses to AZD1222 COVID-19 vaccine. Method: immunoSEQ multiplex PCR; TCRdb's copy keeps in-frame clones and lacks some. The sample consists of approximately 77,000 clones, 92% of them appearing once. Here the sequenced sample was peripheral blood, taken on day 0 of MenACWY control vaccination. The receptors originated from an adult in good health.

V gene TRBV28 combines with J gene TRBJ1-6; D unresolved. CDR1 MDHEN and CDR2 SYDVKM come from the germline V gene. V was trimmed by 8 bases and J by 7 bases, leaving 15 bases between them. The CDR3 covers 14 residues. The DNA for the CDR3 is TGTGCCAGCCTTGCGGGCCTTTACAATTCACCCCTCCACTTT. It is translated as CASLAGLYNSPLHF.

The table lists this clone with a few counts. V is TRBV7-3 and J is TRBJ2-3, with D perhaps matching TRBD2 (6 bases). V lost 3 bases to trimming and J lost 5 bases, with 15 bases between them. From germline, CDR1 is SGHTA and CDR2 FQGTGA. This CDR3 spans 15 amino acids. The CDR3 loop reads CASSLSSGAGDTQYF. The CDR3 bases are TGTGCCAGCAGCTTGAGTAGCGGCGCGGGAGATACGCAGTATTTT.

The gene calls are TRBV6-4 and TRBJ2-7; D not resolved. V lost 6 bases, J lost 4 bases, and 19 bases lay in between. Looked up from germline, CDR1 is MRHNA and CDR2 is SNTAGT. The CDR3 is 15 amino acids. The chain's CDR3 is CASRQLYSPLYEQYF. CDR3 sequence (DNA): TGTGCCAGCAGACAACTTTACTCACCCCTTTACGAGCAGTACTTC.

The V and J genes are TRBV7-6 and TRBJ2-5, with D possibly TRBD2 on 5 matching bases. The CDR3 consists of 13 residues. Trimming cost V 5 bases and J 7 bases, with 14 bases left between them. The germline V gene encodes CDR1 SGHVS and CDR2 FNYEAQ. CDR3 bases: TGTGCCAGCAGCCCGGACCCAGGAGGGACCCAGTACTTC. It yields the protein CASSPDPGGTQYF.

This clone was counted a single time. The chain carries TRBV24-1 and TRBJ2-2; 11 nucleotides agree with TRBD1. The J segment lost 3 bases and the V segment lost 4 bases, leaving 9 bases of the junction unmatched. Germline values: CDR1 KGHDR, CDR2 SFDVKD. This CDR3 is built from 18 residues. In DNA, the CDR3 is TGTGCCACCAGTGAACATGGACAGGGGGCCGGGGACACCGGGGAGCTGTTTTTT. This translates into CATSEHGQGAGDTGELFF.

V usage is TRBV10-2 and J usage is TRBJ2-7; D uncertain. The germline V gene encodes CDR1 WSHSY and CDR2 SAAADI. V was trimmed by 0 bases and J by 0 bases, leaving 12 bases between them. The CDR3 has 16 amino acids. This chain's CDR3 is CASSESRLSSSYEQYF. DNA for the CDR3: TGCGCCAGCAGTGAGTCGAGACTTTCAAGCTCCTACGAGCAGTACTTC.

CDR3 nucleotide sequence: TGTGCCAGCAGCCAAGGACAGGGTACACCCCTCCACTTT. Translating it yields CASSQGQGTPLHF. The chain carries TRBV14 and TRBJ1-6; 7 bases line up with TRBD1. The V gene end was trimmed by 1 base and the J gene end by 11 bases; junction bases not matched to a gene: 2. Germline lookup yields CDR1 SGHDN and CDR2 FVKESK. CDR3 size: 13 residues.

The chain carries TRBV6-5 and TRBJ1-3; 7 bases are a match to TRBD1. Trimming removed 2 bases from V and 4 bases from J; junction bases left unmatched: 2. Germline values: CDR1 MNHEY, CDR2 SVGAGI. The CDR3 extends over 14 amino acids. The CDR3 DNA is TGTGCCAGCAGTTACGTGACAGGGGGAAACACCATATATTTT. Translating gives CASSYVTGGNTIYF.

The chain has TRBV10-3 and TRBJ1-2, with TRBD1 identical over 8 bases. With V trimmed by 3 bases and J by 8 bases, 5 bases remained unmatched. The CDR3 consists of 13 residues. Germline loops: CDR1 ENHRY, CDR2 SYGVKD. The CDR3, as DNA: TGTGCCATCAGTGACCGGACAGGGAAGGGCTACACCTTC. This codes for CAISDRTGKGYTF.

The chain couples TRBV6-2 or TRBV6-3 to TRBJ2-3; TRBD1 matches 7 bases. This CDR3 contains 15 residues. V shed 7 bases and J 2 bases; nucleotides not matched to a gene: 9. Germline CDR1 MNHEY, CDR2 SVGEGT. The CDR3 region is CASTPRGIPTDTQYF. The CDR3 DNA reads TGTGCCAGCACCCCCAGGGGGATCCCCACAGATACGCAGTATTTT.

In its sample, this clone was seen a few times. J is TRBJ1-1 and V is TRBV25-1; D is unclear. V was shortened by 7 bases and J by 0 bases, with 12 bases between the two germline ends. There are 14 residues in the CDR3. Germline V gene data show CDR1 as MGHDK and CDR2 as SYGVNS. CDR3 region: CASKEQGMNTEAFF. The CDR3 DNA is TGTGCCAGCAAGGAGCAAGGGATGAACACTGAAGCTTTCTTT.

V usage is TRBV2 and J usage is TRBJ1-1; no clear D. This CDR3 has 14 amino acids. Germline V CDR1 and CDR2: SNHLY, FYNNEI. V lost 1 base and J lost 0, with 6 bases in between. CDR3 coding DNA: TGTGCCAGCAGTGAAGAGCAGCTGAACACTGAAGCTTTCTTT. Translation: CASSEEQLNTEAFF.

CDR3 loop: CASSTTGRLYEQYF. DNA for the CDR3: TGTGCCAGCAGTACGACAGGGAGACTCTACGAGCAGTACTTC. The chain employs TRBV28 and TRBJ2-7; 7 bases align to TRBD1. Per germline, CDR1 MDHEN and CDR2 SYDVKM. This CDR3 has 14 amino acids. V gave up 5 bases and J gave up 3 bases; unmatched junction bases: 7.

The rearrangement links TRBV10-3 to TRBJ2-5, with D hard to call. Germline V CDR1 and CDR2: ENHRY, SYGVKD. The V and J ends lost 7 bases and 1 base respectively, with 10 bases between them. CDR3 size: 13 residues. DNA for the CDR3: TGTGCCATCATGAGTGGGCTCCAAGAGACCCAGTACTTC. This encodes CAIMSGLQETQYF.